This entry lists 23 T cell receptor beta chains sequenced from one sample in a study of CD8 T cells in Susac syndrome. With random hexamers, reverse transcription was performed on about 0.45 to 1 ug of RNA. TCRdb reprocessed the immunoSEQ multiplex PCR reads with MiXCR, giving one entry per CDR3 protein. The sample gives about 300,000 distinct CDR3 sequences, approximately 85% of which show up once; approximately 0.2% is in the top ten. What was sequenced was CD8+ T cells from PBMCs. The receptors were gathered from a human donor with multiple sclerosis.

This chain joins TRBV11-2 and TRBJ2-5, with 7 bases aligning to TRBD2. The ends lost 2 bases at V and 2 bases at J; junction bases unmatched: 8. This CDR3 has 16 residues. CDR1 and CDR2 (germline): SGHAT, FQNNGV. This chain's CDR3 is CASSLLSGETQETQYF. In DNA, the CDR3 is TGTGCCAGCAGCTTACTCAGCGGGGAGACACAAGAGACCCAGTACTTC.

This clonotype is a singleton in its sample. V and J are TRBV9 and TRBJ1-4; no reliable D call. There are 14 residues in the CDR3. V was trimmed by 0 bases and J by 3 bases, leaving 6 bases between them. CDR1 and CDR2 (germline): SGDLS, YYNGEE. This CDR3 is CASSVGSANEKLFF. In nucleotides, the CDR3 is TGTGCCAGCAGCGTAGGCTCCGCTAATGAAAAACTGTTTTTT.

This chain joins TRBV3-1 and TRBJ1-5; maybe TRBD1 (6 bases). CDR1 and CDR2 (germline): LGHDT, YNNKEL (reference sequence). Trimming cost V 1 base and J 4 bases, with 11 bases left between them. The CDR3 spans 15 residues. CDR3 sequence reads: CASSQAGAWNQPQHF. CDR3 sequence (DNA): TGTGCCAGCAGCCAAGCGGGGGCCTGGAATCAGCCCCAGCATTTT.

The chain uses TRBV4-1 and TRBJ1-3; possible D gene TRBD1, 6 bases. The CDR3 loop spans 15 amino acids. Trimming cost V 1 base and J 4 bases, with 11 bases left between them. The germline V gene has CDR1 MGHRA and CDR2 YSYEKL. CDR3: CASSQVQGPGNTIYF. The CDR3 coding sequence is TGCGCCAGCAGCCAAGTCCAGGGGCCCGGAAACACCATATATTTT.

The chain is built from TRBV9 and TRBJ2-2; D is uncertain. In germline, CDR1 is SGDLS, CDR2 YYNGEE. V was pared by 2 bases and J by 2 bases, with 10 bases between. The CDR3 runs to 15 residues. The CDR3 is CASSVKLVNTGELFF. In DNA, the CDR3 is TGTGCCAGCAGCGTCAAATTGGTCAACACCGGGGAGCTGTTTTTT.

This rearrangement joins TRBV27 to TRBJ1-2; no firm D call. CDR1 and CDR2 from the germline V gene are MNHEY and SMNVEV (reference sequence). V shed 6 bases and J shed 0 bases, with 8 bases lying between them. The CDR3 contains 13 residues. The CDR3 is CASSFGANYGYTF. The DNA for the CDR3 is TGTGCCAGCAGCTTCGGCGCTAACTATGGCTACACCTTC.

The rearrangement uses TRBV19 and TRBJ2-1; 8 positions match TRBD2. Losses at the gene ends were 11 bases for V and 0 bases for J; bases not matched to a gene: 12. CDR3 length equals 16 residues. Germline values: CDR1 LNHDA, CDR2 SQIVND (reference sequence). The CDR3 DNA reads TGTGCCGCCGACGGGGGGGGACATCACTCCTACAATGAGCAGTTCTTC. It encodes CAADGGGHHSYNEQFF.

V is TRBV6-5 and J is TRBJ2-1; D unclear. This CDR3 has 14 amino acids. V dropped 6 bases and J dropped 3 bases, with 12 bases sitting between them. CDR1 and CDR2 from the germline V gene are MNHEY and SVGAGI. The CDR3 loop is CASSPSGHYNEQFF. CDR3 bases: TGTGCCAGCAGCCCCTCCGGTCACTACAATGAGCAGTTCTTC.

J is TRBJ2-7 and V is TRBV4-3; 7 nucleotides line up with TRBD2. The V gene end was trimmed by 0 bases and the J gene end by 4 bases; junction bases not matched to a gene: 6. Germline loops: CDR1 LGHNA, CDR2 YSLEER. The CDR3 has 15 residues. The CDR3 loop reads CASSQDEASGYEQYF. CDR3 nucleotides: TGCGCCAGCAGCCAAGATGAGGCTAGCGGATACGAGCAGTACTTC.

The chain uses TRBV19 and TRBJ1-1, with 8 bases fitting TRBD1. This CDR3 has 15 amino acids. The V and J ends lost 5 bases and 5 bases, in that order; junction bases with no gene match: 10. The germline V gene encodes CDR1 LNHDA and CDR2 SQIVND (reference sequence). DNA of the CDR3: TGTGCCAGTAGTCTCGGACAGGGCGGGCGGACTGAAGCTTTCTTT. Translation: CASSLGQGGRTEAFF.

The chain links TRBV19 to TRBJ2-1; D is possibly TRBD2 (6 bases). This CDR3 is built from 17 residues. Per germline, CDR1 LNHDA and CDR2 SQIVND (reference sequence). V was clipped by 4 bases and J by 9 bases, with 25 bases between them. CDR3 in DNA: TGTGCCAGTAGTACCCTGATCCTAGCGACTTCTAAAGGTGAGCAGTTCTTC. It specifies CASSTLILATSKGEQFF.

This clonotype was observed a few times. The chain carries TRBV6-5 and TRBJ2-7; a weak D match, TRBD1 (6 bases). The CDR3 spans 13 residues. Germline V gives CDR1 MNHEY, CDR2 SVGAGI. Between the trimmed V and J ends, which lost 0 bases and 5 bases, there was a span of 8 bases. The CDR3 nucleotides are TGTGCCAGCAGTTACTCGAACAGGGACGAGCAGTACTTC. It yields the protein CASSYSNRDEQYF.

The table lists this clonotype with a count of one. At one of its ends the junction is not consistent with the germline gene, which may arise from a read error. The CDR3 here is CASSLSLWDTQCF. CDR3 coding DNA: TGCGCCAGCAGCTTGAGTTTGTGGGATACGCAGTGTTTT. This chain connects TRBV5-1 to TRBJ2-3; unclear D gene. Germline V gene sequence: CDR1 SGHRS, CDR2 YFSETQ. The CDR3 is 13 residues long.

V usage is TRBV24-1 and J usage is TRBJ2-7; D is undetermined. The CDR3 runs to 13 residues. Germline CDR1 is KGHDR and CDR2 is SFDVKD. Trimming stripped 0 bases from V and 3 bases from J, with 5 bases between. The CDR3 here is CATSDLQDYEQYF. DNA of the CDR3: TGTGCCACCAGTGATTTGCAGGACTACGAGCAGTACTTC.

This chain connects TRBV20-1 to TRBJ2-1; 13 bases are a match to TRBD2. CDR1 is DFQATT and CDR2 is SNEGSKA in the germline V gene (reference sequence). CDR3 length: 14 amino acids. V gave up 3 bases and J gave up 10 bases; unmatched junction bases: 6. The CDR3 loop reads CSASTSGRASEQFF. CDR3 DNA sequence: TGCAGTGCTAGCACTAGCGGGAGGGCCTCAGAGCAGTTCTTC.

This chain connects TRBV9 to TRBJ2-3, with 7 nucleotides matching TRBD2. This CDR3 comprises 16 residues. Looked up from germline, CDR1 is SGDLS and CDR2 is YYNGEE. The V gene end was trimmed by 0 bases and the J gene end by 6 bases; junction bases not matched to a gene: 10. CDR3 in DNA: TGTGCCAGCAGCGTAGTTTCGGCGGGAGCGGGTGATACGCAGTATTTT. Protein sequence: CASSVVSAGAGDTQYF.

The V call is TRBV29-1, the J call TRBJ2-7; D is undetermined. CDR3 length: 14 residues. Trimming cost V 5 bases and J 2 bases, with 16 bases left between them. From germline, CDR1 is SQVTM and CDR2 ANQGSEA. The CDR3 DNA is TGCAGCGTTACCTGGGTAGTTAGGCCCTACGAGCAGTACTTC. Its protein is CSVTWVVRPYEQYF.

CDR3: CASSLNKGSTNEKLFF. CDR3 bases: TGTGCCAGCAGCTTGAATAAAGGATCGACTAATGAAAAACTGTTTTTT. V usage is TRBV28 and J usage is TRBJ1-4; no clear D. This CDR3 comprises 16 residues. The V gene lost 6 bases and the J gene lost 2 bases, with 16 bases spanning the gap. The germline CDR1 and CDR2 sequences are MDHEN and SYDVKM.

The chain uses TRBV28 and TRBJ2-3; possible D gene TRBD2, 6 bases. In germline, CDR1 is MDHEN, CDR2 SYDVKM. The ends were cut back, 6 bases at V and 3 bases at J, with 10 bases in the middle. This CDR3 has 13 amino acids. The CDR3 protein is CASRESGTDTQYF. In nucleotides, the CDR3 is TGTGCCAGCAGGGAAAGCGGGACAGATACGCAGTATTTT.

The V call is TRBV28, the J call TRBJ2-1, with TRBD2 matching 9 bases. Trimming removed 6 bases from V and 9 bases from J; junction bases left unmatched: 15. The germline V gene has CDR1 MDHEN and CDR2 SYDVKM. The CDR3 has 16 amino acids. The chain's CDR3 is CASSSDRSGRGAEQFF. In DNA, the CDR3 is TGTGCCAGCAGCTCCGACCGTAGCGGGAGAGGCGCTGAGCAGTTCTTC.

This chain links TRBV4-3 with TRBJ2-1, with 10 bases identical to TRBD1. Trimming removed 0 bases from V and 6 bases from J; junction bases left unmatched: 11. This CDR3 comprises 18 residues. Germline V gives CDR1 LGHNA, CDR2 YSLEER. The CDR3 reads CASSQDSLRDRGSNEQFF. The CDR3 region has the DNA TGCGCCAGCAGCCAAGATTCTTTGCGGGACAGGGGTAGCAATGAGCAGTTCTTC.

V gene TRBV6-4 combines with J gene TRBJ2-1; no firm D call. Between the trimmed V and J ends, which lost 3 bases and 2 bases, there was a span of 11 bases. The germline CDR1 and CDR2 sequences are MRHNA and SNTAGT. The CDR3 covers 15 residues. The CDR3 here is CASSEIARTYNEQFF. Written as DNA, the CDR3 is TGTGCCAGCAGTGAAATCGCAAGGACCTACAATGAGCAGTTCTTC.

The chain has TRBV7-2 and TRBJ2-7, with 9 bases identical to TRBD2. In germline, CDR1 is SGHTA, CDR2 FQGNSA. The CDR3 contains 16 residues. V trimming: 1 base; J trimming: 4 bases; junction bases outside the gene matches: 8. The CDR3 reads CASSLGLAGAEYEQYF. The CDR3 DNA is TGTGCCAGCAGCTTAGGATTAGCGGGAGCTGAATACGAGCAGTACTTC.